This TCR beta chain was found in a study of T cell repertoires in cytomegalovirus infection. Study as a whole: A matching HLA type, together with CMV infection, was signaled by public TCR beta signatures.

There are 13 residues in the CDR3. Germline CDR1 and CDR2: SQVTM and ANQGSEA. The ends were cut back, 7 bases at V and 1 base at J, with 13 bases in the middle. TCRdb reprocessed the reads via MiXCR and lists one record per CDR3 protein. The data contain 300,000 to 450,000 distinct CDR3 sequences, 15% to 20% of them singletons. The sequence derives from a human donor in good health (CMV status not recorded). Some clones in this sample may be carry-over from other donors' samples. This sequence joins TRBV29-1 and TRBJ2-5, with no clear D. The sample taken for sequencing was PBMCs. CDR3 in DNA: TGCAGCGCCTTTGGGGATCGCCAAGAGACCCAGTACTTC. Translating it yields CSAFGDRQETQYF.